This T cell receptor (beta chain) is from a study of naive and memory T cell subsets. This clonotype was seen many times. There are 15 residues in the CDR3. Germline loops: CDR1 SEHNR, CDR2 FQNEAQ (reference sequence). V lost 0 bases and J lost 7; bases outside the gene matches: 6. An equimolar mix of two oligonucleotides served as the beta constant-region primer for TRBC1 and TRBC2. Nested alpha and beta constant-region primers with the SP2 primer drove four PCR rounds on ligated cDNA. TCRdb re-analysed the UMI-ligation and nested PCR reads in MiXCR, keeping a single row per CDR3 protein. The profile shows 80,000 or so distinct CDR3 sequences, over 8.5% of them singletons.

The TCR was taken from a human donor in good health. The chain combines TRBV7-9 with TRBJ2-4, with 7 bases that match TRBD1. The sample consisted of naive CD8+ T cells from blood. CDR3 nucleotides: TGTGCCAGCAGCTTAGCAGGCCAGGGGGAGAACATTCAGTACTTC. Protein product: CASSLAGQGENIQYF.